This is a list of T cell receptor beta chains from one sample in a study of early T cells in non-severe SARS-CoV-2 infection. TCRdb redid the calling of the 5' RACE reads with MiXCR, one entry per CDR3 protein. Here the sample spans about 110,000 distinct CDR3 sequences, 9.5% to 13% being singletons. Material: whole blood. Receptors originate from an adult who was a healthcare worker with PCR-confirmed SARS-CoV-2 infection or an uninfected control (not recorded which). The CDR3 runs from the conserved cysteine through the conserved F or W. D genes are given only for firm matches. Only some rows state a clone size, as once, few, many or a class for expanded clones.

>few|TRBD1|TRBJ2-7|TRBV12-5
TGTGCTAGTGGCCTGGCACAGGGGGCCTCCGAGCAGTACTTC
CASGLAQGASEQYF
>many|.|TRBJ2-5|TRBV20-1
TGCAGTGCTCTGGCCCCAACAGGGAAGGTCTCAGCGGAGACCCAGTACTTC
CSALAPTGKVSAETQYF
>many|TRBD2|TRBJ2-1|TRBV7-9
TGTGCCAGCAGCCCGTTGGAGCGGGGGGTTCCTAAGGGCACTGAGCAGTTCTTC
CASSPLERGVPKGTEQFF
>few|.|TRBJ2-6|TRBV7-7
TGTGCTAGCGGACCCGGGACAGGGGCCAACGTCCTGACTTTC
CASGPGTGANVLTF
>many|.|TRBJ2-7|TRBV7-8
TGTGCCAGCAGCTGGCGAGAGGGGTCAGGGGAGCAGTACTTC
CASSWREGSGEQYF
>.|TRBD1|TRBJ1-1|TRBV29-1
TGCAGCGTCGGACAGGGGGCCGGAGCTTTCTTT
CSVGQGAGAFF
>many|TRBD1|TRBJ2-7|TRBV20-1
TGCAGTGCTAGGGGTGACAGGGGGTACTACGAGCAGTACTTC
CSARGDRGYYEQYF
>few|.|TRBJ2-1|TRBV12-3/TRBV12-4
TGTGCCAGCAGCGAGGGAGAGGGTGAGCAGTTCTTC
CASSEGEGEQFF
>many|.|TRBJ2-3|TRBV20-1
TGCAGTGCTAGAGAGGGCCGCCGGGATACGCAGTATTTT
CSAREGRRDTQYF
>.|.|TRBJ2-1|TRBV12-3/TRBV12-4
TGTGCCAGCAGTTTAGTCGATAGCGGCTATGAGCAGTTCTTC
CASSLVDSGYEQFF
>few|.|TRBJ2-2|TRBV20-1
TGCAGTGCGCCGGCAGGGGAGCTGTTTTTT
CSAPAGELFF
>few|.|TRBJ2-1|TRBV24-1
TGTGCCACCAGGGAAGGGGTGTACAATGAGCAGTTCTTC
CATREGVYNEQFF
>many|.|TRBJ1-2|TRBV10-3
TGTGCCATCAGTGAACCAGTCAGAGCTAACTATGGCTACACCTTC
CAISEPVRANYGYTF
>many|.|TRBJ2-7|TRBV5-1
TGCGCCAGCAGCTTGGCAGCCAGCTACGAGCAGTACTTC
CASSLAASYEQYF
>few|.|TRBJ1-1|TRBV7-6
TGTGCCAGCAGCCTCGCGGAGGGAATGAACACTGAAGCTTTCTTT
CASSLAEGMNTEAFF
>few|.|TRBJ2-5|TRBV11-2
TGTGCCAGCAGCTTATCGAAGGGTCGGCAAGAGACCCAGTACTTC
CASSLSKGRQETQYF
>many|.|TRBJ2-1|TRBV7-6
TGTGCCAGCAGCTTAGTTGGGTCATTGGTAGACAATGAGCAGTTCTTC
CASSLVGSLVDNEQFF
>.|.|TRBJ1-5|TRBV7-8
TGTGCCAGCAGCTCAAAGGGTGGCAATCAGCCCCAGCATTTT
CASSSKGGNQPQHF
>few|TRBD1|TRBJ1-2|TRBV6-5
TGTGCCAGCAGTATCGACAGGGCTGGCTACACCTTC
CASSIDRAGYTF
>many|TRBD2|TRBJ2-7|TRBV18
TGTGCCAGCTCACCTGCCTTGGGGGGGGAGCAGTACTTC
CASSPALGGEQYF
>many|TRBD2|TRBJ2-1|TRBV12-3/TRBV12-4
TGTGCCAGCAGTTTGAGGACTAGCGGCTCCTACAATGAGCAGTTCTTC
CASSLRTSGSYNEQFF
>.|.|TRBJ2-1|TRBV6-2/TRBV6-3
TGTGCCAGCAGTCGTAGGGCTAGCGTATGGAATGAGCAGTTCTTC
CASSRRASVWNEQFF
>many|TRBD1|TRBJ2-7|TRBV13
TGTGCCAGCAGACTAGGGGCAGCTTCCGGGACAGGGTCTGCCCCCGACGGCGAGCAGTACTTC
CASRLGAASGTGSAPDGEQYF
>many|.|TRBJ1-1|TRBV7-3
TGTGCCAGCAGCCCCAATCGGGGACCCCTCACTGAAGCTTTCTTT
CASSPNRGPLTEAFF
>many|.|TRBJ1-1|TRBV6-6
TGTGCCAGCAGTTACTCGCGGGACCTGAACACTGAAGCTTTCTTT
CASSYSRDLNTEAFF
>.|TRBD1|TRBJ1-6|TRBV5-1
TGCGCCAGCAGCTCGACAGGGGAGAATTCACCCCTCCACTTT
CASSSTGENSPLHF
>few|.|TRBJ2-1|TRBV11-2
TGTGCCAGCAGCTTCTGGCAGGCGAGCAATGAGCAGTTCTTC
CASSFWQASNEQFF
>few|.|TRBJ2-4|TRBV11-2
TGTGCCAGCCGGAGACTAGCCAAAAACATTCAGTACTTC
CASRRLAKNIQYF
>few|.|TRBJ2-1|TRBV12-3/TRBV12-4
TGTGCCAGCAGGGTCTCCGGAGGGGGGGGAGTAGAAGATGAGCAGTTCTTC
CASRVSGGGGVEDEQFF
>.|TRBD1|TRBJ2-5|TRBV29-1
TGCAGCCACACGGACAGGCGGGAGACCCAGTACTTC
CSHTDRRETQYF
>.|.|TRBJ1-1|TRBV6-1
TGTGCCAGCAGTCCCCGGGCAGTCGGGAACACTGAAGCTTTCTTT
CASSPRAVGNTEAFF
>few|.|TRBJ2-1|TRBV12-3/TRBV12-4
TGTGCCAGCAGTTCCCAAACCTCATTAGGGGATGAGCAGTTCTTC
CASSSQTSLGDEQFF
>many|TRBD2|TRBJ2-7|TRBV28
TGTGCCAGCAGTTTAAGCCTAGCGGGGGCTAACGAGCAGTACTTC
CASSLSLAGANEQYF
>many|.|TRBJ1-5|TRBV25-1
TGTGCCAGCAGTGAAGAGGGTTGGGCCAATCAGCCCCAGCATTTT
CASSEEGWANQPQHF
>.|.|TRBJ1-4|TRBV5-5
TGTGCCAGCAGCTTGGGGAAGGGCAATAATGAAAAACTGTTTTTT
CASSLGKGNNEKLFF
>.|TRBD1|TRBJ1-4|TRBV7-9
TGTGCCAGCAGCCCCGACAGGGGGCCAGGAAAACTGTTTTTT
CASSPDRGPGKLFF
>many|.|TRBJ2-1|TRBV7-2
TGTGCCAGCAGCTTGGGGCGGCCCTCCTACAATGAGCAGTTCTTC
CASSLGRPSYNEQFF
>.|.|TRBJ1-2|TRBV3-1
TGTGCCAGCAGCCGCGCAGGGTCAGCTAACTATGGCTACACCTTC
CASSRAGSANYGYTF
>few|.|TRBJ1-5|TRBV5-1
TGCGCCAGCAGCAAGGACAGTCGGAGGGATCAGCCCCAGCATTTT
CASSKDSRRDQPQHF
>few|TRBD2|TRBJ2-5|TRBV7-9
TGTGCCAGCAGCTCTAGCGGGGGCCCGGCGGGAGAGACCCAGTACTTC
CASSSSGGPAGETQYF
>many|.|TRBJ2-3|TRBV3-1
TGTGCCAGCAGCCAAGATAGGATCGGGCCTCTCAGCACAGATACGCAGTATTTT
CASSQDRIGPLSTDTQYF
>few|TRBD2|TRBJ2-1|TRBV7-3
TGTGCCAGCAGCTCTGTAGCGGGGGCCGGCAATGAGCAGTTCTTC
CASSSVAGAGNEQFF
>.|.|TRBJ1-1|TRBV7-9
TGTGCCAGCAGCTTACCACAGCTGAACACTGAAGCTTTCTTT
CASSLPQLNTEAFF
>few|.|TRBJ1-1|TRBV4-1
TGCGCCAGCAGCCCTAGGGAATCGGCTCCCTACTATGAAGCTTTCTTT
CASSPRESAPYYEAFF
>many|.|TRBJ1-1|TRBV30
TGTGCCTGCGGCCAGGAGACTTTCACTGAAGCTTTCTTT
CACGQETFTEAFF
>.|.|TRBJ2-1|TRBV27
TGTGCCAGCAGTTTGATGATAGCGACCTACAATGAGCAGTTCTTC
CASSLMIATYNEQFF
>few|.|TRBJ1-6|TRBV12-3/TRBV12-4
TGTGCCAGCAGTTTAAGGGCGGCCCGGGGGAATTCACCCCTCCACTTT
CASSLRAARGNSPLHF
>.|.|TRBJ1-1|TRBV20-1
TGCAGTGCTAGAAACTCTTTGAGGGTCACTGAAGCTTTCTTT
CSARNSLRVTEAFF
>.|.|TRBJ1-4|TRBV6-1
TGTTCCAGCAGTGAAGACAGATTTAATGAAAAACTGTTTTTT
CSSSEDRFNEKLFF
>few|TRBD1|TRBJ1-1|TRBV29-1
TGCAGCGTCGCCGGACAGGGGATTGGCCGCGCTTTCTTT
CSVAGQGIGRAFF
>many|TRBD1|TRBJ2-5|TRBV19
TGTGCCAGTAGTCCTCCATGGGCAGGGGGCGTTGTCCACGAGACCCAGTACTTC
CASSPPWAGGVVHETQYF
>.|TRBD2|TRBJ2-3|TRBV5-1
TGCGCCAGCAGCTTTAGCGGGCCAATAATGAAGGATACGCAGTATTTT
CASSFSGPIMKDTQYF
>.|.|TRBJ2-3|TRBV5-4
TGTGCCAGCAGCCCCGCTGGCACAGATACGCAGTATTTT
CASSPAGTDTQYF